What follows is one T cell receptor beta chain and its context. In this sample, this clonotype turned up a few times. The target of this receptor is not known. Qualities for individual bases were not recorded, and no much larger clone is one base off. The data are from a study of identical twins (TCRdb year 2016). About the investigation overall: TCR alpha and beta repertoires from monozygotic twins, unrelated adults of various ages and cord blood were deep-sequenced to test whether fetal clonotypes persist. To rule out contamination, the twin experiments were replicated at different times with different library preparation protocols. The paper's findings and limits, for the study overall: Because the same donors could not be followed over many years, the conclusions depended on cross-sectional statistical analysis. Compared with coincidental sharing between unrelated individuals, out-of-frame TCR alpha sequences shared between twins had an excess of sequences with low generation probability. Invariant T cells such as MAIT and iNKT could partly confound zero-insertion analyses, although diverse VJ usage argued against such confounding for most clonotypes. Recombination models systematically underestimated out-of-frame TCR alpha sharing in monozygotic twins but agreed with sharing between unrelated individuals. In beta out-of-frame sequences, excess twin sharing was weaker, because having fewer shared sequences lowered the signal-to-noise ratio. Fewer insertions were carried by abundant cord blood beta clonotypes, a similar but weaker trend appeared in young adult naive repertoires, and no such trend appeared in memory repertoires.

Every donor was a healthy Caucasian. The twin cohort comprised three pairs of female monozygotic twins, all aged roughly 18 to 30 years. Miltenyi CD45RO+ enrichment and human naive T-cell isolation kits were used to isolate memory (CD45RO+) and naive T cells from PBMC. Library preparation employed 5' RACE. TCRdb records Illumina HiSeq 2000 as the sequencer. Template switching added a universal primer binding site, and the final cDNA carried a unique molecular identifier that allowed TCR cDNA molecules to be counted accurately. Specific primers in the conserved constant-segment region were used to synthesize first-strand cDNA for TCR alpha and beta chains. To control for contamination, every cDNA library was double barcoded, receiving both a SMART-Mk sample barcode and Illumina barcodes. TruSeq adapter sequences along with Illumina sample barcodes were introduced in two successive PCR steps. TCR alpha and beta cDNA libraries were sequenced on the Illumina HiSeq platform with custom primers. As for how the authors treated the data: MiGEC was used to process raw reads and extract unique molecular identifiers, and MiXCR was used to find CDR3 positions. Recombination models were inferred per individual with the repgenHMM and IGoR tools using an EM algorithm. The analysis of shared clonotypes was done with the tcR package in R, with sharing normalized by the product of cloneset sizes. To study raw recombination without the effects of thymic and clonal selection, out-of-frame nonproductive sequences were analyzed. TCRdb's own reprocessing of the public reads used fastp at Q25 and MiXCR and kept productive beta chains. Identical CDR3 proteins give one entry, which carries the most common genes and DNA. The V and J calls were not made by the authors but by TCRdb's processing. A total of 200,000 to 250,000 distinct CDR3 sequences appear in this sample, 5.5% to 8% of them only once. Clones ranked in the top ten supply approximately 3.6% of the sample.

For CDR1 and CDR2, the germline V gene (reference sequence) lists DFQATT and SNEGSKA. Spanning cysteine to phenylalanine, the CDR3 consists of 15 amino acids. Only the CDR3 portion is preserved as DNA: 45 bases, with reading frame beginning at the first base. V was cut back by 0 bases and J by 1 base, leaving a gap of 10 bases between them. These data were also reused for a study on yellow fever vaccine responses in identical twins. The other study reports the following: The authors reported that the T cell response to vaccination in identical twins appeared partly convergent and partly personalized. The study precisely tracked vaccine-responding T cell clones in identical twins.

The V and J genes are TRBV20-1 and TRBJ1-5; the D gene is not confidently resolved. The sample comprised memory (CD45RO+) T cells sorted from blood. Sample cell subset or site, as interpreted from the label and publication: CD45RO+ enriched T cells. The receptor was derived from a young woman in good health. In nucleotide form, the sequence is TGCAGTGCTAGAGATGTAAAGGGCAGCAATCAGCCCCAGCATTTT. This yields the protein CSARDVKGSNQPQHF.